This is a list of T cell receptor beta chains from one sample in a study of blood T cell repertoires in COVID-19. Only in-frame clones appear in the TCRdb table, and some are missing; sequencing was by immunoSEQ multiplex PCR. The sample yields about 200,000 clones, approximately 86% seen once. The sequenced sample was PBMCs or T cells enriched from blood (not recorded which). Source of these receptors: a woman aged 40-49 years with acute COVID-19. The CDR3 runs from the conserved cysteine through the conserved F or W. D genes are given only for firm matches. Some rows have no size entry. The others give once, few or many, or a class for an expanded clone.

TRBV3-1/TRBV3-2,NA,NA,TRBJ2-7,CASSHRLRRSYEQYF,TGTGCCAGCAGCCACCGACTTAGGAGATCCTACGAGCAGTACTTC
TRBV18,TRBD1,NA,TRBJ2-7,CASSPGTGAYEQYF,TGTGCCAGCTCACCTGGGACAGGGGCCTACGAGCAGTACTTC
TRBV2,TRBD1,NA,TRBJ1-1,CASSRGRGDQNTEAFF,TGTGCCAGCAGTCGGGGCAGGGGGGACCAGAACACTGAAGCTTTCTTT
TRBV28,TRBD1,once,TRBJ1-2,CASRRTGALNYGYTF,TGTGCCAGCAGAAGGACAGGGGCCCTAAACTATGGCTACACCTTC
TRBV27,NA,NA,TRBJ2-7,CASRARRASYEQYF,TGTGCCAGCAGAGCTAGGAGGGCCTCCTACGAGCAGTACTTC
TRBV5-1,NA,NA,TRBJ1-3,CASSLGDRTGNTIYF,TGCGCCAGCAGCTTGGGTGACAGAACTGGAAACACCATATATTTT
TRBV10-2,NA,NA,TRBJ2-5,CASSELYPGETQYF,TGCGCCAGCAGTGAGCTTTATCCGGGGGAGACCCAGTACTTC
TRBV5-1,NA,once,TRBJ2-1,CASSRRQSSYNEQFF,TGCGCCAGCAGTAGACGACAGAGCTCCTACAATGAGCAGTTCTTC
TRBV2,TRBD1,NA,TRBJ2-7,CASSENDRGNNF,TGTGCCAGCAGTGAAAACGACAGGGGCAATAACTTC
TRBV28,NA,NA,TRBJ1-2,CASRQGTENYGYTF,TGTGCCAGCAGGCAGGGTACCGAAAACTATGGCTACACCTTC
TRBV28,NA,NA,TRBJ2-5,CASSLVPPREVLGTQYF,TGTGCCAGCAGTTTAGTTCCCCCCAGGGAGGTTTTGGGGACCCAGTACTTC
TRBV9,TRBD1,NA,TRBJ1-1,CASGATGVTEAFF,TGTGCCAGCGGAGCGACAGGGGTCACTGAAGCTTTCTTT